Reported below is one T cell receptor (beta chain). The sample belongs to a study of blood T cell repertoires in COVID-19. Study details: PBMCs, B-cell-depleted T cells, or T cells provided the cDNA or gDNA that made up the material.

Only in-frame clones appear in the TCRdb table, and some are missing; sequencing was by immunoSEQ multiplex PCR. The table has about 250,000 clones, 70% to 90% seen once. Germline loops: CDR1 MNHNY, CDR2 SVGAGI (reference sequence). V was clipped by 6 bases and J by 3 bases, with 16 bases between them. CDR3 length: 15 amino acids. This receptor was taken from a woman aged 25 to 39 with COVID-19, enrolled during active disease. The chain carries TRBV6-6 and TRBJ2-3; TRBD2 is a possible D gene (6 bases). The sequenced sample was peripheral blood. The CDR3 region is CASSHPGLRTDTQYF. CDR3 in DNA: TGTGCCAGCAGCCACCCGGGACTCAGGACAGATACGCAGTATTTT.